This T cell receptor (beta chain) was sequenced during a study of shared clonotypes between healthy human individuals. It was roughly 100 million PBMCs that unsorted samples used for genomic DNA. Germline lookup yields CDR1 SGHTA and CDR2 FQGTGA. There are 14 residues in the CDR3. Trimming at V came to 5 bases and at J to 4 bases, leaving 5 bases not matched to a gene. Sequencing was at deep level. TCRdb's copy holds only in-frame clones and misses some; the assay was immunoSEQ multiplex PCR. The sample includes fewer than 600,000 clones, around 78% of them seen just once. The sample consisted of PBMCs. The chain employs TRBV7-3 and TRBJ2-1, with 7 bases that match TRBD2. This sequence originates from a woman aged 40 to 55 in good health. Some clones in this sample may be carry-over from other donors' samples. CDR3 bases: TGTGCCAGCAGCCGACTAGCCGGATACAATGAGCAGTTCTTC. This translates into CASSRLAGYNEQFF.